The 9 T cell receptor beta chains reported below all come from one sample, sequenced in a study of cytomegalovirus exposure and HLA in healthy donors. Primers: 60 Vbeta forward and 13 Jbeta reverse. The assay was immunoSEQ multiplex PCR, and TCRdb's table has in-frame clones only and misses some. The repertoire holds 100,000 to 150,000 clones, with around 72% as singletons. The material sequenced was PBMCs. The receptors were sampled from a young woman in good health and CMV-seronegative.

Only one count was recorded for this clone. This chain uses TRBV5-4 with TRBJ2-3, with 10 bases that match TRBD2. CDR1 and CDR2 from the germline V gene are SGHNT and YYREEE (reference sequence). The CDR3 contains 16 residues. The trim removed 0 bases at V and 7 bases at J, leaving 8 bases unmatched. The CDR3 bases are TGTGCCAGCAGCTTGGGTCCAGCGGGAGGGATAAATACGCAGTATTTT. Translation gives CASSLGPAGGINTQYF.

The V and J genes are TRBV7-8 and TRBJ1-4; D not resolved. V was cut by 0 bases and J by 7 bases, with 15 bases left in between. The CDR3 has 16 residues. The germline V gene encodes CDR1 SGHVS and CDR2 FQNEAQ. The CDR3 spells CASSLARFRGAEKLFF. The CDR3 nucleotides are TGTGCCAGCAGCTTAGCCCGTTTTCGGGGTGCTGAAAAACTGTTTTTT.

The chain has TRBV10-1 and TRBJ2-1, with D tentatively TRBD2 (6 bases). Germline assignment: CDR1 WNHNN and CDR2 SYGVQD (reference sequence). Trimming took 3 bases from V and 14 from J, leaving 17 bases between them. CDR3 length: 13 amino acids. The CDR3 region is CASSDDLTSLEFF. For the CDR3, the DNA is TGCGCCAGCAGTGACGACCTGACTAGTCTGGAGTTCTTC.

This sequence joins TRBV9 and TRBJ2-7; TRBD2 matches at 9 bases. Germline V CDR1 and CDR2: SGDLS, YYNGEE. With V trimmed by 0 bases and J by 5 bases, 6 bases remained unmatched. This CDR3 has 15 amino acids. The DNA for the CDR3 is TGTGCCAGCAGCGTAGGCGGGAGGGCCGTGGACGAGCAGTACTTC. Protein sequence: CASSVGGRAVDEQYF. Combining the CDR3 with reference TRBV9 and TRBJ2-7 gives the whole variable domain DSGVTQTPKHLITATGQRVTLRCSPRSGDLSVYWYQQSLDQGLQFLIQYYNGEERAKGNILERFSAQQFPDLHSELNLSSLELGDSALYFCASSVGGRAVDEQYFGPGTRLTVT.

This sequence joins TRBV10-3 and TRBJ1-3; D is ambiguous. This CDR3 has 14 residues. V lost 10 bases, J lost 4 bases, and 17 bases lay in between. Germline V gene lookup returns CDR1 ENHRY and CDR2 SYGVKD. The CDR3 sequence: CATRFYGIGNTIYF. In DNA, the CDR3 is TGTGCCACCAGGTTCTACGGTATAGGAAACACCATATATTTT.

V usage is TRBV12-5 and J usage is TRBJ1-1; D is unresolved. The CDR3 runs to 12 residues. Trimming pared 0 bases from V and 10 bases from J, leaving 9 bases between. Germline values: CDR1 LGHNT, CDR2 FRNRAP. CDR3 sequence (DNA): TGTGCTAGTGGTTTGGTACTAGGTGGAGCTTTCTTT. This gives the protein CASGLVLGGAFF.

Only a few counts were recorded for this clone. The chain is built from TRBV30 and TRBJ1-1; D is unresolved. CDR3 size: 14 residues. V shed 2 bases and J shed 6 bases, with 16 bases lying between them. The V gene's germline CDR1 is GTSNPN and CDR2 SVGIG (reference sequence). CDR3: CAWSPRTGFPEAFF. The CDR3 DNA reads TGTGCCTGGAGTCCCCGAACGGGGTTCCCTGAAGCTTTCTTT. Filled out from reference TRBV30 and TRBJ1-1, the complete variable domain reads SQTIHQWPATLVQPVGSPLSLECTVEGTSNPNLYWYRQAAGRGLQLLFYSVGIGQISSEVPQNLSASRPQDRQFILSSKKLLLSDSGFYLCAWSPRTGFPEAFFGQGTRLTVV.

The chain carries TRBV10-2 and TRBJ1-4, with D possibly matching TRBD1 (5 bases). Germline V lookup: CDR1 WSHSY, CDR2 SAAADI. Trimming took 0 bases from V and 2 from J, leaving 10 bases between them. This CDR3 has 16 amino acids. The CDR3 loop is CASSESGGVTNEKLFF. The DNA of the CDR3 is TGCGCCAGCAGTGAGTCGGGAGGGGTGACTAATGAAAAACTGTTTTTT.

The rearrangement links TRBV2 to TRBJ2-1; 8 bases are a match to TRBD2. CDR3 length equals 14 residues. The J segment lost 10 bases and the V segment lost 6 bases, leaving 11 bases of the junction unmatched. From germline, CDR1 is SNHLY and CDR2 FYNNEI. CDR3 nucleotides: TGTGCCAGCAGCCCCGGGACTAGGAGCGGAGAGCAGTTCTTC. This gives the protein CASSPGTRSGEQFF.